Listed below are T cell receptor beta chains from one sample, sequenced in a study of T cell repertoires in cytomegalovirus infection. TCRdb called the reads again in MiXCR, with one record for every CDR3 protein. This table has 40,000 to 60,000 distinct CDR3 sequences, roughly 22% appearing once. No antigens are known for them. This specimen consisted of CD8+ T cells from cultured PBMCs, obtained from culture after CMV antigen stimulation. These receptors originate from a human donor in good health (CMV status not recorded). Some clones in this sample may be carry-over from other donors' samples. Each CDR3 is given with its conserved first and last residue. The order of the fields is CDR3 protein, CDR3 DNA, J gene, clone size, V gene, D gene. A D gene is named only where the DNA matches it firmly. The size entry is marked missing in some rows and otherwise reads once, few, many or a size class.

cdr3_aa: CASSWTGKIHGYTF
cdr3_nt: TGTGCCAGTAGTTGGACAGGGAAAATTCATGGCTACACCTTC
j_call: TRBJ1-2
clone_size: NA
v_call: TRBV19
d_call: TRBD1

cdr3_aa: CASSPRLAGPYNEQFF
cdr3_nt: TGTGCCAGCAGTCCGCGACTAGCGGGGCCCTACAATGAGCAGTTCTTC
j_call: TRBJ2-1
clone_size: NA
v_call: TRBV12-3/TRBV12-4
d_call: TRBD2

cdr3_aa: CASSSSLARGNYGYTF
cdr3_nt: TGTGCCAGCAGCTCGAGCCTCGCCCGAGGGAACTATGGCTACACCTTC
j_call: TRBJ1-2
clone_size: NA
v_call: TRBV11-1
d_call: NA

cdr3_aa: CASSGDEQFF
cdr3_nt: TGTGCCAGCAGCGGAGATGAGCAGTTCTTC
j_call: TRBJ2-1
clone_size: NA
v_call: TRBV9
d_call: NA

cdr3_aa: CASSKREGGLAYEQYF
cdr3_nt: TGCGCCAGCAGTAAAAGGGAGGGGGGACTTGCCTACGAGCAGTACTTC
j_call: TRBJ2-7
clone_size: few
v_call: TRBV5-1
d_call: NA

cdr3_aa: CASSLNPLATQYF
cdr3_nt: TGTGCCAGCAGTTTGAACCCCCTGGCGACCCAGTACTTC
j_call: TRBJ2-5
clone_size: NA
v_call: TRBV28
d_call: NA

cdr3_aa: CASRYEGRPVTGELFF
cdr3_nt: TGTGCCAGCAGATATGAAGGGCGGCCAGTAACCGGGGAGCTGTTTTTT
j_call: TRBJ2-2
clone_size: few
v_call: TRBV7-3
d_call: NA

cdr3_aa: CASRPPSSYNEQFF
cdr3_nt: TGTGCCAGCAGACCCCCGAGCTCCTACAATGAGCAGTTCTTC
j_call: TRBJ2-1
clone_size: few
v_call: TRBV27
d_call: NA

cdr3_aa: CASSYGQGDYEQYF
cdr3_nt: TGTGCCAGCAGTTACGGGCAGGGGGACTACGAGCAGTACTTC
j_call: TRBJ2-7
clone_size: NA
v_call: TRBV6-2/TRBV6-3
d_call: TRBD1

cdr3_aa: CASSEMYQETQYF
cdr3_nt: TGTGCCAGCAGCGAGATGTACCAAGAGACCCAGTACTTC
j_call: TRBJ2-5
clone_size: few
v_call: TRBV7-9
d_call: NA

cdr3_aa: CASSSSYGYNEQFF
cdr3_nt: TGTGCCAGCAGCTCTTCGTATGGATACAATGAGCAGTTCTTC
j_call: TRBJ2-1
clone_size: NA
v_call: TRBV7-6
d_call: NA

cdr3_aa: CASSPDRGANVLTF
cdr3_nt: TGTGCCAGCAGCCCAGACAGGGGGGCCAACGTCCTGACTTTC
j_call: TRBJ2-6
clone_size: few
v_call: TRBV7-9
d_call: NA

cdr3_aa: CASTQGGHYGYTF
cdr3_nt: TGTGCCAGCACACAGGGCGGACACTATGGCTACACCTTC
j_call: TRBJ1-2
clone_size: NA
v_call: TRBV27
d_call: NA

cdr3_aa: CASLWGTSEVSGEQFF
cdr3_nt: TGTGCCAGCCTCTGGGGGACTAGCGAAGTAAGTGGTGAGCAGTTCTTC
j_call: TRBJ2-1
clone_size: once
v_call: TRBV6-2/TRBV6-3
d_call: TRBD2

cdr3_aa: CASGRRDAGKNQPQHF
cdr3_nt: TGTGCCAGCGGCCGCCGGGACGCAGGAAAAAATCAGCCCCAGCATTTT
j_call: TRBJ1-5
clone_size: NA
v_call: TRBV6-1
d_call: NA

cdr3_aa: CASSLARLVTDTQYF
cdr3_nt: TGTGCCAGCAGCTTAGCGAGACTAGTCACAGATACGCAGTATTTT
j_call: TRBJ2-3
clone_size: NA
v_call: TRBV7-9
d_call: NA

cdr3_aa: CASSLGSPGELFF
cdr3_nt: TGTGCCAGCAGCTTAGGGAGCCCCGGGGAGCTGTTTTTT
j_call: TRBJ2-2
clone_size: NA
v_call: TRBV7-3
d_call: NA

cdr3_aa: CAISPRTGGEGIGYTF
cdr3_nt: TGTGCCATCAGCCCTCGGACAGGAGGAGAGGGTATCGGCTACACCTTC
j_call: TRBJ1-2
clone_size: NA
v_call: TRBV7-8
d_call: TRBD1

cdr3_aa: CASSPRTGRSYNSPLHF
cdr3_nt: TGTGCCAGCAGCCCGCGGACAGGCAGGTCCTATAATTCACCCCTCCACTTT
j_call: TRBJ1-6
clone_size: NA
v_call: TRBV14
d_call: TRBD1

cdr3_aa: CASSLNTGELFF
cdr3_nt: TGTGCCAGCAGTTTAAACACCGGGGAGCTGTTTTTT
j_call: TRBJ2-2
clone_size: many
v_call: TRBV12-3/TRBV12-4
d_call: NA

cdr3_aa: CASSNIGTEAFF
cdr3_nt: TGTGCCAGCAGCAACATAGGCACTGAAGCTTTCTTT
j_call: TRBJ1-1
clone_size: NA
v_call: TRBV7-6
d_call: NA

cdr3_aa: CASSLGQGVEKLFF
cdr3_nt: TGTGCCAGCAGCCTTGGACAAGGGGTCGAAAAACTGTTTTTT
j_call: TRBJ1-4
clone_size: few
v_call: TRBV5-4
d_call: NA

cdr3_aa: CASSSPGTPHTGELFF
cdr3_nt: TGTGCCAGCAGCTCCCCCGGGACTCCCCACACCGGGGAGCTGTTTTTT
j_call: TRBJ2-2
clone_size: few
v_call: TRBV7-3
d_call: NA

cdr3_aa: CASSYSGALTDTQYF
cdr3_nt: TGTGCCAGCAGCTATAGCGGGGCCCTCACAGATACGCAGTATTTT
j_call: TRBJ2-3
clone_size: few
v_call: TRBV7-2
d_call: TRBD2

cdr3_aa: CASQSERGGSYGYTF
cdr3_nt: TGTGCCAGCCAGTCCGAAAGAGGGGGATCCTATGGCTACACCTTC
j_call: TRBJ1-2
clone_size: NA
v_call: TRBV4-2
d_call: NA

cdr3_aa: CASSLPGANQPQHF
cdr3_nt: TGTGCCAGCAGCTTACCAGGGGCTAATCAGCCCCAGCATTTT
j_call: TRBJ1-5
clone_size: NA
v_call: TRBV7-9
d_call: NA

cdr3_aa: CASSDPQHGHQHF
cdr3_nt: TGTGCCAGCAGCGACCCACAGCATGGTCACCAGCATTTT
j_call: TRBJ1-5
clone_size: few
v_call: TRBV6-6
d_call: NA

cdr3_aa: CASSLAGELFF
cdr3_nt: TGCGCCAGCAGCTTGGCCGGGGAGCTGTTTTTT
j_call: TRBJ2-2
clone_size: few
v_call: TRBV5-1
d_call: NA

cdr3_aa: CASSESRREKDEQFF
cdr3_nt: TGTGCCAGCAGTGAAAGCCGGCGGGAGAAAGATGAGCAGTTCTTC
j_call: TRBJ2-1
clone_size: NA
v_call: TRBV6-1
d_call: TRBD2

cdr3_aa: CASGRGQGATYGYTF
cdr3_nt: TGTGCCAGCGGCCGAGGACAGGGGGCAACTTATGGCTACACCTTC
j_call: TRBJ1-2
clone_size: many
v_call: TRBV7-2
d_call: TRBD1

cdr3_aa: CASSFGRRRDHGYTF
cdr3_nt: TGTGCCAGCAGTTTTGGCAGGCGCCGAGACCATGGCTACACCTTC
j_call: TRBJ1-2
clone_size: NA
v_call: TRBV12-3/TRBV12-4
d_call: NA

cdr3_aa: CASSPDSSYEQYF
cdr3_nt: TGTGCCAGCAGCCCTGACAGTTCCTACGAGCAGTACTTC
j_call: TRBJ2-7
clone_size: NA
v_call: TRBV7-9
d_call: NA

cdr3_aa: CASSMGQVHEQFF
cdr3_nt: TGTGCCAGCAGCATGGGGCAGGTACATGAGCAGTTCTTC
j_call: TRBJ2-1
clone_size: NA
v_call: TRBV7-6
d_call: NA

cdr3_aa: CASSLGGQFNQPQHF
cdr3_nt: TGTGCCAGCAGCTTAGGAGGTCAGTTCAATCAGCCCCAGCATTTT
j_call: TRBJ1-5
clone_size: few
v_call: TRBV5-6
d_call: NA

cdr3_aa: CAISEQNTEAFF
cdr3_nt: TGTGCCATCAGTGAACAGAACACTGAAGCTTTCTTT
j_call: TRBJ1-1
clone_size: few
v_call: TRBV10-3
d_call: NA

cdr3_aa: CASSLFSNQPQHF
cdr3_nt: TGTGCCAGCAGCTTATTTAGCAATCAGCCCCAGCATTTT
j_call: TRBJ1-5
clone_size: many
v_call: TRBV7-9
d_call: NA

cdr3_aa: CASSGRPGSTDTQYF
cdr3_nt: TGTGCCAGCAGCGGACGCCCAGGGTCCACAGATACGCAGTATTTT
j_call: TRBJ2-3
clone_size: NA
v_call: TRBV12-3/TRBV12-4
d_call: NA

cdr3_aa: CASSEGRRNQPQHF
cdr3_nt: TGTGCCAGCAGTGAGGGGCGACGCAATCAGCCCCAGCATTTT
j_call: TRBJ1-5
clone_size: few
v_call: TRBV9
d_call: NA

cdr3_aa: CASSHPRAGYTF
cdr3_nt: TGTGCCAGCAGCCACCCCAGGGCTGGCTACACCTTC
j_call: TRBJ1-2
clone_size: NA
v_call: TRBV7-2
d_call: NA

cdr3_aa: CASSSSPGRTDTQYF
cdr3_nt: TGTGCCAGCAGCTCCTCCCCGGGCCGCACAGATACGCAATATTTT
j_call: TRBJ2-3
clone_size: NA
v_call: TRBV7-7
d_call: NA

cdr3_aa: CASSPLAGGNTGELFF
cdr3_nt: TGTGCCAGCAGCCCCTTAGCGGGGGGGAACACCGGGGAGCTGTTTTTT
j_call: TRBJ2-2
clone_size: NA
v_call: TRBV11-3
d_call: TRBD2

cdr3_aa: CASSSSRSWETQYF
cdr3_nt: TGTGCCAGCAGCTCCAGTAGATCCTGGGAGACCCAGTACTTC
j_call: TRBJ2-5
clone_size: few
v_call: TRBV7-8
d_call: NA

cdr3_aa: CASSEASNEQFF
cdr3_nt: TGTGCCAGCAGTGAAGCCTCCAATGAGCAGTTCTTC
j_call: TRBJ2-1
clone_size: few
v_call: TRBV2
d_call: NA

cdr3_aa: CASSSGTSGGYTQYF
cdr3_nt: TGTGCCAGCAGTTCCGGGACTAGCGGGGGTTATACGCAGTATTTT
j_call: TRBJ2-3
clone_size: NA
v_call: TRBV12-3/TRBV12-4
d_call: TRBD2

cdr3_aa: CAMGPTYEQYF
cdr3_nt: TGTGCCATGGGACCGACTTACGAGCAGTACTTC
j_call: TRBJ2-7
clone_size: many
v_call: TRBV25-1
d_call: NA

cdr3_aa: CASSRPGSGSYEQYF
cdr3_nt: TGTGCCAGCAGCCGACCGGGCAGCGGATCCTACGAGCAGTACTTC
j_call: TRBJ2-7
clone_size: once
v_call: TRBV7-9
d_call: NA

cdr3_aa: CASSQLHRGPYEQYF
cdr3_nt: TGCGCCAGCAGCCAACTCCACAGGGGTCCCTACGAGCAGTACTTC
j_call: TRBJ2-7
clone_size: NA
v_call: TRBV4-3
d_call: TRBD1

cdr3_aa: CASFPFYEQYF
cdr3_nt: TGTGCCAGCTTCCCTTTCTACGAGCAGTACTTC
j_call: TRBJ2-7
clone_size: NA
v_call: TRBV7-2
d_call: NA

cdr3_aa: CASSTTGGQFF
cdr3_nt: TGTGCCAGCAGCACTACTGGGGGGCAGTTCTTC
j_call: TRBJ2-1
clone_size: NA
v_call: TRBV6-2/TRBV6-3
d_call: NA

cdr3_aa: CASSSDRPKAFF
cdr3_nt: TGTGCCAGCAGTTCTGACAGGCCCAAAGCTTTCTTT
j_call: TRBJ1-1
clone_size: few
v_call: TRBV12-3/TRBV12-4
d_call: NA